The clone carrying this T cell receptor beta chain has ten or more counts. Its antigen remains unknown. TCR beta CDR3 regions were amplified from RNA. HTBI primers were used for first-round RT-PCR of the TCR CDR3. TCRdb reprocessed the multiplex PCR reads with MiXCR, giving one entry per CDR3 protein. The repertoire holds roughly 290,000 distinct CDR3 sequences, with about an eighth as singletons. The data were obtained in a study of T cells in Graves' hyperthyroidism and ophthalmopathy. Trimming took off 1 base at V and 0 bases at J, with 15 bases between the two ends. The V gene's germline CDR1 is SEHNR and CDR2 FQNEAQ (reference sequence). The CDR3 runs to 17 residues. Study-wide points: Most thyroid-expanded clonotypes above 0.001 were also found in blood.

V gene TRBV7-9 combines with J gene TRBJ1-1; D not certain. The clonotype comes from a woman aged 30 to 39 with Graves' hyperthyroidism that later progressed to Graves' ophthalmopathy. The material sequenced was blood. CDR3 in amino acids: CASSLDGSGDMNTEAFF. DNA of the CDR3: TGTGCCAGCAGCTTAGACGGTTCAGGCGATATGAACACTGAAGCTTTCTTT.